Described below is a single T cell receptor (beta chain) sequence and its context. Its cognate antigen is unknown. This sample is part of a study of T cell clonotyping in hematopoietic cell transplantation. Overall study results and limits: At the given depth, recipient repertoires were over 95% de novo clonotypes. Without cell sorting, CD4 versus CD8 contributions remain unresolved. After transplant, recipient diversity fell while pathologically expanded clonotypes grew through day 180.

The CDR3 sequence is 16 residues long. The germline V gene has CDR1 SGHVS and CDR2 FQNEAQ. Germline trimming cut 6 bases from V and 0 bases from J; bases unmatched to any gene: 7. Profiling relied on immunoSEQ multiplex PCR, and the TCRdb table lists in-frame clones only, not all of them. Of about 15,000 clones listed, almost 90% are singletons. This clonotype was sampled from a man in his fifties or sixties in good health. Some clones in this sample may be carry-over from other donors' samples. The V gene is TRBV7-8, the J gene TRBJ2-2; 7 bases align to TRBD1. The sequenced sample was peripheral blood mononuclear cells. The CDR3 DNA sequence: TGTGCCAGCAGAGTATCCGGGACAGCGAACACCGGGGAGCTGTTTTTT. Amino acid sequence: CASRVSGTANTGELFF. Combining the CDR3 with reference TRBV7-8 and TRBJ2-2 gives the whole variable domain GAGVSQSPRYKVAKRGQDVALRCDPISGHVSLFWYQQALGQGPEFLTYFQNEAQLDKSGLPSDRFFAERPEGSVSTLKIQRTQQEDSAVYLCASRVSGTANTGELFFGEGSRLTVL.